This T cell receptor (beta chain) was found in a study of cytomegalovirus exposure and HLA in healthy donors. This clone has a handful of counts. Vbeta (60) and Jbeta (13) primers were used in the PCR. This table comes from immunoSEQ multiplex PCR, and its TCRdb copy is limited to in-frame clones, with some not included. The profile covers around 110,000 clones, with around a tenth appearing a single time and roughly 3% taken by the ten largest. Input material: PBMCs. The TCR was taken from a man aged 25-45 years in good health and CMV-seronegative.

CDR3 nucleotide sequence: TGCGCCAGCAGCCAAGATCGCTTGGGCCCGGGAACAGATACGCAGTATTTT. Translated: CASSQDRLGPGTDTQYF. V gene TRBV4-3 combines with J gene TRBJ2-3; maybe TRBD2 (5 bases). This CDR3 comprises 17 residues. Per germline, CDR1 LGHNA and CDR2 YSLEER. Trimming removed 0 bases from V and 3 bases from J, with 16 bases in between.